The sequence of this T cell receptor (beta chain) was determined in a study of blood T cell repertoires in COVID-19. Study-wide background: Sites across the United States, Italy and Spain contributed samples from acute and convalescent COVID-19. PBMCs, B-cell-depleted T cells, or T cells provided the cDNA or gDNA that made up the material.

The CDR3 consists of 13 residues. V lost 5 bases and J lost 4, with 9 bases in between. The V gene's germline CDR1 is SGHAT and CDR2 FQNNGV. Authors' processing steps: Estimation of nucleated cell counts relied on the amplification of reference gene primers. Generated by immunoSEQ multiplex PCR, the TCRdb table keeps only in-frame clones and is missing some. That table gives V, J and clone size, and the DNA gave D and trimming. Among tens of thousands of clones listed, more than 65% were seen once. Sequences were obtained from peripheral blood. The sequence was obtained from a human donor in a cohort sampled during active COVID-19. J is TRBJ1-3 and V is TRBV11-2; D uncertain. The CDR3 DNA reads TGTGCCAGCAGCCCAGACATGGGAAACACCATATATTTT. Residues: CASSPDMGNTIYF. Using reference TRBV11-2 and TRBJ1-3 for the parts outside the CDR3, the full variable domain is EAGVAQSPRYKIIEKRQSVAFWCNPISGHATLYWYQQILGQGPKLLIQFQNNGVVDDSQLPKDRFSAERLKGVDSTLKIQPAKLEDSAVYLCASSPDMGNTIYFGEGSWLTVV.